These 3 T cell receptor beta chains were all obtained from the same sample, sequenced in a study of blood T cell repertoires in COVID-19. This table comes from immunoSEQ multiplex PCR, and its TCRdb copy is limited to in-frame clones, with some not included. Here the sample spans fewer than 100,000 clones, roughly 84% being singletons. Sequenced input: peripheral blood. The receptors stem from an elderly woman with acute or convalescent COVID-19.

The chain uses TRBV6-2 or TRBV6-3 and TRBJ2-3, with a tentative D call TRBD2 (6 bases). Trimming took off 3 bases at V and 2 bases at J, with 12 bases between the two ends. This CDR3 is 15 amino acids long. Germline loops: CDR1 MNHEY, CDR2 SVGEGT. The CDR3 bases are TGTGCCAGCAGTTATCTCACGGGGGTCACAGATACGCAGTATTTT. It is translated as CASSYLTGVTDTQYF.

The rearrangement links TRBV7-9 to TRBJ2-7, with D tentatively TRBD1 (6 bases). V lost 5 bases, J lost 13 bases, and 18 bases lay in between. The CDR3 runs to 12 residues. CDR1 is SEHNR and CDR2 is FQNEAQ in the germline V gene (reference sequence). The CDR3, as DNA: TGTGCCAGCAGCGCAACTACAGACAGGCACTACTTC. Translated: CASSATTDRHYF.

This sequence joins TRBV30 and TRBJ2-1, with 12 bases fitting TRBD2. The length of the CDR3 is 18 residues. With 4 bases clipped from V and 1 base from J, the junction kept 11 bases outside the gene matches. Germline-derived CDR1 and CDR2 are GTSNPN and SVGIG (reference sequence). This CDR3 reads CAWMGTSGLLDSYNEQFF. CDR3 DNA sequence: TGTGCCTGGATGGGGACTAGCGGGTTGCTGGATTCCTACAATGAGCAGTTCTTC.